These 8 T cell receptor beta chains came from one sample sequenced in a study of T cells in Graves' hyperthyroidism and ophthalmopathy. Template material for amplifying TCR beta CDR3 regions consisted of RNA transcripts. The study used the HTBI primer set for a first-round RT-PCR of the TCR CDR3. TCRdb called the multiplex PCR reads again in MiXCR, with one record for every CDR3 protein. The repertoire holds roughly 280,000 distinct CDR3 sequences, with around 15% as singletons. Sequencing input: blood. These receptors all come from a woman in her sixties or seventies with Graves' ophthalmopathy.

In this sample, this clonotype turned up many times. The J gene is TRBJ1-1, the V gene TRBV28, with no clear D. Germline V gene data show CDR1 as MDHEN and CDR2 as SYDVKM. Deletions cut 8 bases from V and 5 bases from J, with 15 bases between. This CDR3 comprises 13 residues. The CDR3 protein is CASRAPFRTEAFF. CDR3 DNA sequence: TGTGCCAGCCGGGCGCCCTTCAGGACTGAAGCTTTCTTT.

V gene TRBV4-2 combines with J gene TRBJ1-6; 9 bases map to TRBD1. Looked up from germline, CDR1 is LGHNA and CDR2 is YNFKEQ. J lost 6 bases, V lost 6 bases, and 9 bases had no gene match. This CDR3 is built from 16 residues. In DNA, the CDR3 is TGTGCCAGCAGGGGTCCCGGGACAGGGACTAATTCACCCCTCCACTTT. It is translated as CASRGPGTGTNSPLHF.

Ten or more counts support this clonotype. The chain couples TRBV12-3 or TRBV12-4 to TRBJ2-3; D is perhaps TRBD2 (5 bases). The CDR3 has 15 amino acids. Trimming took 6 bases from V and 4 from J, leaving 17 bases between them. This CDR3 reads CASSLYATNADTQYF. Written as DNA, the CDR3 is TGTGCCAGCAGCTTGTACGCGACTAACGCAGATACGCAGTATTTT.

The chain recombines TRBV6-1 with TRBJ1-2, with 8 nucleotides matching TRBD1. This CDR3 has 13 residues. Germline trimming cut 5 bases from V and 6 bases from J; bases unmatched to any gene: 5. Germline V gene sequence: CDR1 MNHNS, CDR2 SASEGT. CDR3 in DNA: TGTGCCAGCAGTCCCGACAGGGGCAATGGCTACACCTTC. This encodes CASSPDRGNGYTF.

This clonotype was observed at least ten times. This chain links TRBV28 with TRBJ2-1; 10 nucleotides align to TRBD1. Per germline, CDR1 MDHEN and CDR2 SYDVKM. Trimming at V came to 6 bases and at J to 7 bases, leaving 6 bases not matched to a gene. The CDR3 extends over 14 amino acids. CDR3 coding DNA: TGTGCCAGCAGAATCGGACAGGGGGGGAATGAGCAGTTCTTC. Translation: CASRIGQGGNEQFF.

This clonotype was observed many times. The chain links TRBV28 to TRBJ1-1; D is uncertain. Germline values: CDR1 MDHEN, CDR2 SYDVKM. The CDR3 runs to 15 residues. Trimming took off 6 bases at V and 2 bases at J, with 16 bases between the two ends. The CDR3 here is CASSSTLSPNTEAFF. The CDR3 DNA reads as TGTGCCAGCAGCTCTACCCTAAGCCCTAACACTGAAGCTTTCTTT.

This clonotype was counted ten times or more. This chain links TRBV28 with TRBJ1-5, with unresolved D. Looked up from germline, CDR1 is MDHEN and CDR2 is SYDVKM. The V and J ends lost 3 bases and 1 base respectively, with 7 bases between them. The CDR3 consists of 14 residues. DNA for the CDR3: TGTGCCAGCAGTTTTATTGGGAGCAATCAGCCCCAGCATTTT. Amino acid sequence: CASSFIGSNQPQHF. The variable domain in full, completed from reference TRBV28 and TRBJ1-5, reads DVKVTQSSRYLVKRTGEKVFLECVQDMDHENMFWYRQDPGLGLRLIYFSYDVKMKEKGDIPEGYSVSREKKERFSLILESASTNQTSMYLCASSFIGSNQPQHFGDGTRLSIL.

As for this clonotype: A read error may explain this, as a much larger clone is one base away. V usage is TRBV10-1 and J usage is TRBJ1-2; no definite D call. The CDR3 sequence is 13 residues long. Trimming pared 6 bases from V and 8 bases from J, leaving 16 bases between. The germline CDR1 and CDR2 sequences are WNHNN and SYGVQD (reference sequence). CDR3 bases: TGCGCCAGCAGCGAAGAGCCGACGGGAGGCTACACCTTC. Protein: CASSEEPTGGYTF.